This TCR beta chain was sequenced during a study of cytomegalovirus exposure and HLA in healthy donors. PCR was performed using 60 Vbeta and 13 Jbeta primers. Repertoires were generated with immunoSEQ multiplex PCR, while TCRdb's copy carries only in-frame clones and drops some. The sample shows 140,000 or so clones, roughly 65% of them seen only once. There are 13 residues in the CDR3. Germline V gene data show CDR1 as SGHAT and CDR2 as FQDESV (reference sequence). V was trimmed by 5 bases and J by 2 bases, leaving 9 bases between them. The TCR was taken from a woman under 40 in good health and CMV-seronegative. The V gene is TRBV11-1, the J gene TRBJ1-1; D not resolved. The specimen sequenced was PBMCs. CDR3 in DNA: TGTGCCAGCAGCCACATTCACAACACTGAAGCTTTCTTT. Translated: CASSHIHNTEAFF.